These 4 T cell receptor beta chains share one sample of origin, sequenced in a study of Graves' ophthalmopathy and Graves' hyperthyroidism. The sequenced template was RNA, covering the TCR beta CDR3 region. First-round RT-PCR employed HTBI primers, with a second-round multiplex PCR after it. From the multiplex PCR reads, TCRdb called clonotypes with MiXCR, one entry per CDR3 protein. The sample includes about 620,000 distinct CDR3 sequences, about 20% seen only once; the top ten take more than 5.5%. Sequencing was carried out using peripheral blood. The receptors derive from a woman aged 18-29 years with stable Graves' hyperthyroidism. Some clones in this sample may be carry-over from other donors' samples.

At least ten counts were recorded for this clonotype. V and J are TRBV6-5 and TRBJ1-6; possibly TRBD1 for D (6 bases). The V gene's germline CDR1 is MNHEY and CDR2 SVGAGI. The CDR3 contains 16 residues. V lost 2 bases to trimming and J lost 5 bases, with 13 bases between them. Here the CDR3 reads CASSYGAGADNSPLHF. DNA of the CDR3: TGTGCCAGCAGTTACGGGGCGGGGGCGGATAATTCACCCCTCCACTTT.

In this sample, this clonotype turned up a few times. V is TRBV27 and J is TRBJ1-1, with TRBD1 matching over 8 bases. J lost 7 bases, V lost 5 bases, and 12 bases had no gene match. The CDR3 covers 15 residues. From germline, CDR1 is MNHEY and CDR2 SMNVEV (reference sequence). For the CDR3, the DNA is TGTGCCAGCAGTCTCATTGGACAGGGCGAAAGTGAAGCTTTCTTT. Its translation is CASSLIGQGESEAFF.

The V call is TRBV6-5, the J call TRBJ2-2; D might be TRBD1 or TRBD2, each matching 5 bases. Deletions cut 0 bases from V and 6 bases from J, with 14 bases between. Germline CDR1 and CDR2: MNHEY and SVGAGI. The CDR3 totals 16 residues. The CDR3 loop reads CASSYSRAGAAGELFF. CDR3 nucleotides: TGTGCCAGCAGTTACTCGAGGGCCGGGGCGGCCGGGGAGCTGTTTTTT.

V gene TRBV20-1 combines with J gene TRBJ1-1, with D possibly matching TRBD1 (5 bases). V lost 4 bases and J lost 0, with 9 bases in between. From germline, CDR1 is DFQATT and CDR2 SNEGSKA (reference sequence). This CDR3 is 13 amino acids long. CDR3 coding DNA: TGCAGTGCTACCCGGGGGGTGAACACTGAAGCTTTCTTT. It is translated as CSATRGVNTEAFF.